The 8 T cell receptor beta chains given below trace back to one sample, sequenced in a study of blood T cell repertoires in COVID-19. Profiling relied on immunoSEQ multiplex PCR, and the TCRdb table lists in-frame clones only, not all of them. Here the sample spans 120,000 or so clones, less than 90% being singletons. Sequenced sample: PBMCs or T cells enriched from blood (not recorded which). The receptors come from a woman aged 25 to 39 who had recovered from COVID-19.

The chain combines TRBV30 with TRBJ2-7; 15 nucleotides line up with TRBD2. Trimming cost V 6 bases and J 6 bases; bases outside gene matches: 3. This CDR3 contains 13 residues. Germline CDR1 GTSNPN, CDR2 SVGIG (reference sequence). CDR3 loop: CACLGLAGGEQYF. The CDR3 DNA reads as TGTGCCTGTCTGGGACTAGCGGGAGGCGAGCAGTACTTC. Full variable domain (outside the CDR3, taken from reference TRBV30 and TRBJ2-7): SQTIHQWPATLVQPVGSPLSLECTVEGTSNPNLYWYRQAAGRGLQLLFYSVGIGQISSEVPQNLSASRPQDRQFILSSKKLLLSDSGFYLCACLGLAGGEQYFGPGTRLTVT.

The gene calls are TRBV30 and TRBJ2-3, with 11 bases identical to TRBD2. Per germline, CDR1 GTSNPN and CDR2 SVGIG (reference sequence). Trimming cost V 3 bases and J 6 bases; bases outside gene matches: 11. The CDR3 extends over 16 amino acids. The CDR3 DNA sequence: TGTGCCTGGAGAAGACTAGCGGGGTCCATGGTCGATACGCAGTATTTT. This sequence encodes CAWRRLAGSMVDTQYF. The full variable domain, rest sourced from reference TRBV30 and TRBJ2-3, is SQTIHQWPATLVQPVGSPLSLECTVEGTSNPNLYWYRQAAGRGLQLLFYSVGIGQISSEVPQNLSASRPQDRQFILSSKKLLLSDSGFYLCAWRRLAGSMVDTQYFGPGTRLTVL.

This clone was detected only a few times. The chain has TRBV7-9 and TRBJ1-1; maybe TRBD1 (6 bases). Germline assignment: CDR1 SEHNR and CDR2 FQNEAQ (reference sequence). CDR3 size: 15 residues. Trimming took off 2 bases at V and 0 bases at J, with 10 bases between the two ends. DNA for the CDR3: TGTGCCAGCAGCTTACGGGGGGCAATGAACACTGAAGCTTTCTTT. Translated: CASSLRGAMNTEAFF.

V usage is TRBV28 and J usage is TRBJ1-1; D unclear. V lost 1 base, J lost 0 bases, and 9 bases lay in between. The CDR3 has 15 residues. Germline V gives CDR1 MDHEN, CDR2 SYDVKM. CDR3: CASSLFGVLNTEAFF. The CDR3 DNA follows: TGTGCCAGCAGTTTATTCGGGGTCTTGAACACTGAAGCTTTCTTT.

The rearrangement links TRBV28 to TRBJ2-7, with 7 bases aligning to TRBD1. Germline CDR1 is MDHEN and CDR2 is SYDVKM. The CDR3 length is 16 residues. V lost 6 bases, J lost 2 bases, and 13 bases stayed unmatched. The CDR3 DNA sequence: TGTGCCAGCAGACCACAAGGGAGACAGGGAGCCTACGAGCAGTACTTC. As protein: CASRPQGRQGAYEQYF.

CDR3 nucleotides: TGTGCCAGCAGTGCAGGGGCCGCGAACACTGAAGCTTTCTTT. Amino acids: CASSAGAANTEAFF. The chain employs TRBV2 and TRBJ1-1; possible D gene TRBD1, 6 bases. Between the trimmed V and J ends, which lost 4 bases and 1 base, there was a span of 10 bases. The length of the CDR3 is 14 residues. CDR1 is SNHLY, CDR2 FYNNEI, per germline.

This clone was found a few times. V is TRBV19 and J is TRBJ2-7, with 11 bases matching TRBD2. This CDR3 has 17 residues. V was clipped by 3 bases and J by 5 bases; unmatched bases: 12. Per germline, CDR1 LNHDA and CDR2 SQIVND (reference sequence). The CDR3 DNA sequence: TGTGCCAGTAGTATCAACTTTACTCGACTAGCGGGAAACGAGCAGTACTTC. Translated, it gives CASSINFTRLAGNEQYF.

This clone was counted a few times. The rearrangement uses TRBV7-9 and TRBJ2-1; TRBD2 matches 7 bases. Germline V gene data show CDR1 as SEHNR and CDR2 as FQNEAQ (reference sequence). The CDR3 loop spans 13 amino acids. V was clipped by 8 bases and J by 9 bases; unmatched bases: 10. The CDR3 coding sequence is TGTGCCAGCCAACGGGGGGAATCGGGTGAGCAGTTCTTC. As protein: CASQRGESGEQFF.